A selection of T cell receptor beta chains follows, all from one sample in a study of blood T cell repertoires in COVID-19. TCRdb's table, derived via immunoSEQ multiplex PCR, lists solely in-frame clones and lacks some. The sample lists about 72,000 clones; over 80% were seen once. Input material: peripheral blood. Receptors were obtained from a human donor in a cohort sampled during active COVID-19. Each CDR3 is given with its conserved first and last residue. The D gene is left open where the match is weak. Not every row has a clone size; where given, it reads once, few, many or a size class.

V: TRBV5-1; size: NA; J: TRBJ2-5; D: NA; DNA: TGCGCCAGCAGCCGGCAGGGGGGAACTGGAGAGACCCAGTACTTC; CDR3: CASSRQGGTGETQYF
V: TRBV6-6; size: NA; J: TRBJ2-7; D: TRBD1; DNA: TGTGCCAGCAGTTACCGGGACAGGTGGAACGAGCAGTACTTC; CDR3: CASSYRDRWNEQYF
V: TRBV2; size: NA; J: TRBJ2-7; D: NA; DNA: TGTGCCAGCAGTTCCGGGTCCCTGAGCTACGAGCAGTACTTC; CDR3: CASSSGSLSYEQYF
V: TRBV5-1; size: few; J: TRBJ1-2; D: NA; DNA: TGCGCCAGCAGCTCAGGCGGGGGAAGCTACTATGGCTACACCTTC; CDR3: CASSSGGGSYYGYTF
V: TRBV7-2; size: NA; J: TRBJ2-3; D: NA; DNA: TGTGCCAGCAGCTCGGGACACCAAAAGGGGGATACGCAGTATTTT; CDR3: CASSSGHQKGDTQYF
V: TRBV14; size: NA; J: TRBJ1-1; D: NA; DNA: TGTGCCAGCAGCCAAAATACAGGAACTGAAGCTTTCTTT; CDR3: CASSQNTGTEAFF
V: TRBV23-1; size: NA; J: TRBJ1-1; D: TRBD1; DNA: TGCGCCAGCAGTCAAAATAGGGACAGGGTGTGTTTATTGGGAGAAGCTTTCTTT; CDR3: CASSQNRDRVCLLGEAFF
V: TRBV30; size: NA; J: TRBJ1-5; D: TRBD1; DNA: TGTGCCTGGAGTAGCCTACAGGGGGATCAGCCCCAGCATTTT; CDR3: CAWSSLQGDQPQHF
V: TRBV10-3; size: few; J: TRBJ1-2; D: NA; DNA: TGTGCCATCAGTGAGTCGACAGGTTATGGCTACACCTTC; CDR3: CAISESTGYGYTF
V: TRBV19; size: NA; J: TRBJ1-4; D: NA; DNA: TGTGCCAGTAGTACGCCGGCGGGGCCGAATGAAAAACTGTTTTTT; CDR3: CASSTPAGPNEKLFF
V: TRBV15; size: NA; J: TRBJ1-2; D: TRBD1; DNA: TGTGCCACCAGCAGAGTCGACAGGGGGCGAAATGTAAAGAATGGCTACACCTTC; CDR3: CATSRVDRGRNVKNGYTF
V: TRBV5-4; size: NA; J: TRBJ1-2; D: TRBD1; DNA: TGTGCCAGCAGCTCGCCCGGGACAGATCTTGGCTACACCTTC; CDR3: CASSSPGTDLGYTF
V: TRBV3-1/TRBV3-2; size: NA; J: TRBJ1-2; D: NA; DNA: TGTGCCAGCAGCCCCACCAACCAGGGATTAGGCTACACCTTC; CDR3: CASSPTNQGLGYTF
V: TRBV7-2; size: once; J: TRBJ2-3; D: TRBD2; DNA: TGTGCCAGCAGCTTAGGGGCAGCAGCGGGGTGGGATACGCAGTATTTT; CDR3: CASSLGAAAGWDTQYF
V: TRBV5-1; size: few; J: TRBJ1-2; D: NA; DNA: TGCGCCAGCAGCTTGGAACAGGGCAACTATGGCTACACCTTC; CDR3: CASSLEQGNYGYTF
V: TRBV5-1; size: NA; J: TRBJ1-5; D: NA; DNA: TGCGCCAGCAGCTTGGAGCCCGATCAGCCCCAGCATTTT; CDR3: CASSLEPDQPQHF
V: TRBV9; size: NA; J: TRBJ2-5; D: NA; DNA: TGTGCCAGCAGCCTTAGAGGACAGGAGACCCAGTACTTC; CDR3: CASSLRGQETQYF
V: TRBV11-2; size: few; J: TRBJ2-7; D: TRBD1; DNA: TGTGCCAGCAGCTCCACAGGGGTTGAGCAGTACTTC; CDR3: CASSSTGVEQYF
V: TRBV6-6; size: NA; J: TRBJ2-7; D: TRBD2; DNA: TGTGCCAGCAGTTACTCGCCTAGCGGGGGGGGCGAGCAGTACTTC; CDR3: CASSYSPSGGGEQYF
V: TRBV6-5; size: NA; J: TRBJ2-7; D: NA; DNA: TGTGCCAGCAGTGACTCGTCCCGCTACGAGCAGTACTTC; CDR3: CASSDSSRYEQYF
V: TRBV9; size: NA; J: TRBJ2-7; D: NA; DNA: TGTGCCAGCAGCGTAGATTTAGGGGCCTACGAGCAGTACTTC; CDR3: CASSVDLGAYEQYF
V: TRBV4-1; size: once; J: TRBJ2-7; D: NA; DNA: TGCGCCAGCAGCCAAGAACGGGGAGGACCTTTTATCTCCTACGAGCAGTACTTC; CDR3: CASSQERGGPFISYEQYF
V: TRBV7-2; size: NA; J: TRBJ2-1; D: NA; DNA: TGTGCCAGCAGCCTCCGCGGGGGCTTTCTTTCAAATGAGCAGTTCTTC; CDR3: CASSLRGGFLSNEQFF
V: TRBV29-1; size: NA; J: TRBJ1-3; D: TRBD1; DNA: TGCAGCGTTGGGACAGGGGGTTTTGGAAACACCATATATTTT; CDR3: CSVGTGGFGNTIYF
V: TRBV6-5; size: NA; J: TRBJ2-5; D: NA; DNA: TGTGCCAGCAGCGTCGAGGTTGGGGAGACCCAGTACTTC; CDR3: CASSVEVGETQYF
V: TRBV30; size: NA; J: TRBJ1-5; D: TRBD1; DNA: TGTGCCTGGAGTCGGCAGGGGGATCAGCCCCAGCATTTT; CDR3: CAWSRQGDQPQHF
V: TRBV5-1; size: once; J: TRBJ1-2; D: NA; DNA: TGCGCCAGCAGAATTAATAACTATGGCTACACCTTC; CDR3: CASRINNYGYTF
V: TRBV5-4; size: NA; J: TRBJ1-6; D: NA; DNA: TGTGCCAGCAGCCTGTCCCCGAGGTCCTATAATTCACCCCTCCACTTT; CDR3: CASSLSPRSYNSPLHF
V: TRBV4-1; size: NA; J: TRBJ1-4; D: TRBD1; DNA: TGCGCCAGCAGCCAGGGGACAGGGTATAATGCAAAACTGTTTTTT; CDR3: CASSQGTGYNAKLFF
V: TRBV2; size: NA; J: TRBJ2-3; D: NA; DNA: TGTGCCAGCAGCAAAGGTAGCGTGGATACGCAGTATTTT; CDR3: CASSKGSVDTQYF
V: TRBV30; size: NA; J: TRBJ2-7; D: NA; DNA: TGTGCCTGGAGCGCGGACAGCTACGAGCAGTACTTC; CDR3: CAWSADSYEQYF
V: TRBV18; size: few; J: TRBJ1-6; D: TRBD1; DNA: TGTGCCAGCTCGTCGACAGGGCTTGATAATTCACCCCTCCACTTT; CDR3: CASSSTGLDNSPLHF
V: TRBV10-1; size: NA; J: TRBJ2-1; D: TRBD2; DNA: TGCGCCAGCAGTGAGTCGCTAGCGGGGGGGCTCAATGAGCAGTTCTTC; CDR3: CASSESLAGGLNEQFF
V: TRBV6-5; size: NA; J: TRBJ1-5; D: TRBD1; DNA: TGTGCCAGCAGCGCTGACAGGGGCGGGGATCAGCCCCAGCATTTT; CDR3: CASSADRGGDQPQHF
V: TRBV6-2/TRBV6-3; size: NA; J: TRBJ1-2; D: NA; DNA: TGTGCCAGCAGTTTTGGCTACTATGGCTACACCTTC; CDR3: CASSFGYYGYTF
V: TRBV6-5; size: NA; J: TRBJ1-1; D: NA; DNA: TGTGCCAGCAGTTACGCGGGAGGGTCTGAAGCTTTCTTT; CDR3: CASSYAGGSEAFF
V: TRBV6-5; size: few; J: TRBJ2-1; D: TRBD1; DNA: TGTGCCAGCCGAGCCCGACAGGGGGCCTACAATGAGCAGTTCTTC; CDR3: CASRARQGAYNEQFF
V: TRBV9; size: NA; J: TRBJ2-3; D: TRBD2; DNA: TGTGCCAGCTTTACAGAATTAGCGGGGGGGCTTCTAACAGATACGCAGTATTTT; CDR3: CASFTELAGGLLTDTQYF
V: TRBV4-2; size: NA; J: TRBJ2-7; D: TRBD1; DNA: TGTGCCAGCAGCCAAGAAGTGGGACAGTTCACCTACGAGCAGTACTTC; CDR3: CASSQEVGQFTYEQYF
V: TRBV6-5; size: few; J: TRBJ2-2; D: NA; DNA: TGTGCCAGCAGTTACTCGGTAGCGAGGGAGCTGTTTTTT; CDR3: CASSYSVARELFF
V: TRBV2; size: NA; J: TRBJ1-5; D: NA; DNA: TGTGCCAGCAGGAGGTTTTCAGATCAGCCCCAGCATTTT; CDR3: CASRRFSDQPQHF
V: TRBV7-2; size: NA; J: TRBJ2-7; D: NA; DNA: TGTGCCAGCAGCTGGCAGGGGACGGATTACGAGCAGTACTTC; CDR3: CASSWQGTDYEQYF
V: TRBV19; size: NA; J: TRBJ1-2; D: TRBD1; DNA: TGTGCCAGTAGTTTTCGGACAGGGGGCCTGGGCTACACCTTC; CDR3: CASSFRTGGLGYTF
V: TRBV12-3/TRBV12-4; size: NA; J: TRBJ1-6; D: NA; DNA: TGTGCCAGCAGTTTGCGGGGGAATTCACCCCTCCACTTT; CDR3: CASSLRGNSPLHF
V: TRBV7-2; size: NA; J: TRBJ2-7; D: NA; DNA: TGTGCCAGCAGCTCACAGGGCTACGAGCAGTACTTC; CDR3: CASSSQGYEQYF
V: TRBV5-1; size: few; J: TRBJ1-3; D: NA; DNA: TGCGCCAGCAGCTTGAACAGGGACTCTGGAAACACCATATATTTT; CDR3: CASSLNRDSGNTIYF
V: TRBV2; size: NA; J: TRBJ1-1; D: TRBD1; DNA: TGTGCCAGCAGTGAAGGGTGGACAGGGTCATCCTTCTTT; CDR3: CASSEGWTGSSFF
V: TRBV6-6; size: NA; J: TRBJ2-7; D: NA; DNA: TGTGCCAGCAGTTACTCGCCTAGCTACTACGAGCAGTACTTC; CDR3: CASSYSPSYYEQYF
V: TRBV6-6; size: NA; J: TRBJ2-7; D: NA; DNA: TGTGCCAGCAGTTACAGGGGAACCTACGAGCAGTACTTC; CDR3: CASSYRGTYEQYF
V: TRBV3-1/TRBV3-2; size: NA; J: TRBJ2-3; D: NA; DNA: TGTGCCAGCGGGCAGGGGCGGGCAGATACGCAGTATTTT; CDR3: CASGQGRADTQYF
V: TRBV5-4; size: NA; J: TRBJ2-1; D: TRBD2; DNA: TGTGCCAGCAGCCAACGGTCTCGGGGGGGCCTGAATGAGCAGTTCTTC; CDR3: CASSQRSRGGLNEQFF